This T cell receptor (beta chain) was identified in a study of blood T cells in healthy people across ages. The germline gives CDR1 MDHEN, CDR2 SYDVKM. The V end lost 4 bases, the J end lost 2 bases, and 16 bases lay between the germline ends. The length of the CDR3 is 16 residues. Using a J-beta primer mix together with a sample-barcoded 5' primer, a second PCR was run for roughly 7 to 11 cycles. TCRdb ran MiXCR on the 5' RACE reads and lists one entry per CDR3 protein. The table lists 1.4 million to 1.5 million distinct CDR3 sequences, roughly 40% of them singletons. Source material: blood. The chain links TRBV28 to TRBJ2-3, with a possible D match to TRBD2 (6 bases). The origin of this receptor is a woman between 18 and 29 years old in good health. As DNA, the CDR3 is TGTGCCAGCAGTTCCAACTACCGGGGGTACACAGATACGCAGTATTTT. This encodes CASSSNYRGYTDTQYF.